These 10 T cell receptor beta chains were all obtained from the same sample, sequenced in a study of graft-versus-host responses after intestinal transplantation. These receptors have no known antigen. TCRdb's table, derived via immunoSEQ multiplex PCR, lists solely in-frame clones and lacks some. The sample consists of approximately 90,000 clones, 88% of them appearing once. The sample in question was unstimulated CD4+ T cells sorted from spleen or lymph node cells, obtained before transplant. The receptors were sampled from a human donor who was the organ donor for an intestinal transplant.

The genes are TRBV4-3 and TRBJ2-5, with D possibly being TRBD2 (6 bases). This CDR3 is built from 16 residues. CDR1 and CDR2 (germline): LGHNA, YSLEER. The V end lost 1 base, the J end lost 5 bases, and 17 bases lay between the germline ends. The CDR3 loop is CASSQGRVGGGETQYF. The CDR3 DNA sequence: TGCGCCAGCAGCCAAGGGAGGGTCGGAGGCGGGGAGACCCAGTACTTC.

This chain links TRBV6-5 with TRBJ2-6; no firm D call. Germline V gene data show CDR1 as MNHEY and CDR2 as SVGAGI. Trimming removed 0 bases from V and 2 bases from J, with 5 bases in between. The CDR3 is made up of 15 amino acids. CDR3 DNA sequence: TGTGCCAGCAGTTACTCGTATGCTGGGGCCAACGTCCTGACTTTC. Protein: CASSYSYAGANVLTF.

The chain joins TRBV11-2 to TRBJ1-2; weak D call: TRBD1 (5 bases). CDR1 and CDR2 (germline): SGHAT, FQNNGV. The V end lost 3 bases, the J end lost 8 bases, and 7 bases lay between the germline ends. The CDR3 loop spans 11 amino acids. The CDR3, as DNA: TGTGCCAGCAGCTTGGGGCGAGGCTACACCTTC. Its translation: CASSLGRGYTF.

This sequence joins TRBV7-9 and TRBJ2-3, with D perhaps matching TRBD1 (5 bases). The CDR3 has 15 amino acids. V lost 3 bases and J lost 4, with 14 bases in between. In germline, CDR1 is SEHNR, CDR2 FQNEAQ (reference sequence). CDR3 coding DNA: TGTGCCAGCAGCTTTTCCGTTACAGGTCCAGATACGCAGTATTTT. Translating gives CASSFSVTGPDTQYF.

For this clone: Sequence at one end of the junction differs from germline and may be a read error. V gene TRBV4-2 combines with J gene TRBJ2-3; 12 bases map to TRBD2. This CDR3 comprises 16 residues. Germline V gives CDR1 LGHNA, CDR2 YNFKEQ. The CDR3 DNA reads as TGTGCCAGCACCCTAGAGTTTTCTAGCGGGGGGGCCCCGAGGCATTTT. Its translation is CASTLEFSSGGAPRHF.

A single count supports this clone. The rearrangement uses TRBV7-9 and TRBJ2-2; TRBD2 matches at 11 bases. Germline V gene lookup returns CDR1 SEHNR and CDR2 FQNEAQ (reference sequence). Losses at the gene ends were 4 bases for V and 5 bases for J; bases not matched to a gene: 3. The CDR3 has 15 residues. CDR3 bases: TGTGCCAGCAGCTCCTGGACTAGCGGGACCGGGGAGCTGTTTTTT. Amino acid sequence: CASSSWTSGTGELFF. Looking up the rest from reference TRBV7-9 and TRBJ2-2 gives the full variable domain: DTGVSQNPRHKITKRGQNVTFRCDPISEHNRLYWYRQTLGQGPEFLTYFQNEAQLEKSRLLSDRFSAERPKGSFSTLEIQRTEQGDSAMYLCASSSWTSGTGELFFGEGSRLTVL.

The chain carries TRBV5-8 and TRBJ2-4; perhaps TRBD1 as D (6 bases). The CDR3 sequence is 17 residues long. Germline CDR1 SGHTS, CDR2 YDEGEE. Trimming removed 0 bases from V and 5 bases from J, with 18 bases in between. The CDR3 bases are TGTGCCAGCAGCTTGGTGGGGTCAGGGGCCGCCCAAAACATTCAGTACTTC. Translated: CASSLVGSGAAQNIQYF.

The chain has TRBV19 and TRBJ2-7, with 8 bases lining up with TRBD2. Germline V CDR1 and CDR2: LNHDA, SQIVND (reference sequence). The CDR3 spans 15 residues. V shed 5 bases, J shed 7 bases, and the junction held 13 bases outside the gene matches. The CDR3 loop reads CASSSSGGLLWEQYF. The CDR3 DNA follows: TGTGCCAGTAGTTCCAGCGGGGGCCTTTTATGGGAGCAGTACTTC.

This rearrangement joins TRBV7-9 to TRBJ2-5, with D possibly being TRBD2 (6 bases). The germline V gene encodes CDR1 SEHNR and CDR2 FQNEAQ (reference sequence). This CDR3 is built from 14 residues. The germline V and J ends were trimmed by 5 bases and 5 bases, with 15 bases remaining between them. CDR3 sequence reads: CASSPQGTPETQYF. The CDR3, as DNA: TGTGCCAGCAGCCCTCAAGGGACTCCGGAGACCCAGTACTTC.

The chain employs TRBV7-3 and TRBJ2-1; 15 bases agree with TRBD2. There are 18 residues in the CDR3. The V and J ends lost 4 bases and 2 bases, in that order; junction bases with no gene match: 6. Germline lookup yields CDR1 SGHTA and CDR2 FQGTGA. CDR3 region: CASSSGLAGGGTYNEQFF. The DNA of the CDR3 is TGTGCCAGCAGCTCGGGACTAGCGGGAGGTGGGACCTACAATGAGCAGTTCTTC.